The clone carrying this T cell receptor beta chain was found a few times. Its antigen remains unknown. This sample includes further DNA sequences coding for the same CDR3. Germline CDR1 reads DFQATT; CDR2 reads SNEGSKA (reference sequence). The CDR3 consists of 11 residues. This entry is derived from a study of radiotherapy plus CTLA-4 blockade in lung cancer. Study findings and constraints: According to reports, early shifts in blood T cell clones, alongside interferon-beta, forecast response most accurately.

Generated by immunoSEQ multiplex PCR, the TCRdb table keeps only in-frame clones and is missing some. The sample includes 50,000 to 85,000 clones, under 85% of them seen just once. V is TRBV20-1 and J is TRBJ1-1, with D tentatively TRBD1 (6 bases). This TCR was recovered from a human donor with non-small cell lung cancer who had a partial response to radiotherapy plus ipilimumab. The material sequenced was peripheral blood, taken from a patient treated with radiotherapy plus ipilimumab. The CDR3 spells CRGGANTEAFF. The CDR3 DNA reads as TGCAGAGGGGGGGCGAACACTGAAGCTTTCTTT.